Following are 22 T cell receptor beta chains from one sample sequenced in a study of tumor and adjacent non-tumor tissue in lung cancer. This sample's RNA came from whole unsorted tissue. More than 3 cm separated this lung sample from the edge of the tumor. A modified ARM-PCR protocol with three rounds of nested PCR amplified TCRbeta. TCRdb re-derived calls from the multiplex PCR reads in MiXCR, one entry per CDR3 protein. The data hold about 90,000 distinct CDR3 sequences, with about 77% observed a single time. Sequences were obtained from distant non-tumor lung tissue. The receptors come from a woman aged 45-65 years with non-small cell lung cancer.

Regarding this clonotype: One junction end disagrees with the germline gene, perhaps due to a read error. The CDR3 region has the DNA TGTGCCAGCAGCAACGATACGGGGTACGAGCAGTATTTC. Encoded protein: CASSNDTGYEQYF. The chain combines TRBV12-3 or TRBV12-4 with TRBJ2-7; D may be TRBD2 (5 bases). The CDR3 loop spans 13 amino acids.

The chain couples TRBV6-5 to TRBJ1-4; no clear D. This CDR3 spans 14 amino acids. From germline, CDR1 is MNHEY and CDR2 SVGAGI. Written as DNA, the CDR3 is TGTGTCAGTAGACGCATTGCAACTAATGAAAAACTGTTTTTT. Its translation: CVSRRIATNEKLFF.

Comment on this clonotype: At one end, the junction sequence differs from germline, possibly due to a read error. This rearrangement joins TRBV4-2 to TRBJ2-1, with unresolved D. Per germline, CDR1 LGHNA and CDR2 YNFKEQ. The CDR3 length is 16 residues. In nucleotides, the CDR3 is TGTGCCAGCAGTCAAGGTTTAGTCGAATACAACGATGAGCAGTTCTTC. Translation: CASSQGLVEYNDEQFF.

CDR3 sequence reads: CASNLELESNEQFF. CDR3 DNA sequence: TGTGCCAGCAATCTGGAACTAGAGAGCAATGAGCAGTTCTTC. The rearrangement links TRBV12-3 or TRBV12-4 to TRBJ2-1, with a tentative D call TRBD2 (5 bases). The CDR3 sequence is 14 residues long. Between the trimmed V and J ends, which lost 7 bases and 6 bases, there was a span of 16 bases.

Of note for this clonotype: A read error may account for a junction end that differs from germline. This chain uses TRBV14 with TRBJ2-5; D gene ambiguous. This CDR3 has 14 residues. The germline CDR1 and CDR2 sequences are SGHDN and FVKESK. The CDR3 DNA reads TGTGCCAGCAGCCAAGATTATCCACAAGAGACCCAGTGCTTC. It specifies CASSQDYPQETQCF.

The chain recombines TRBV6-5 with TRBJ1-1, with D unresolved. The CDR3 spans 14 residues. Trimming shortened V by 5 bases and J by 5 bases, and 15 bases separated the two germline ends. Germline-derived CDR1 and CDR2 are MNHEY and SVGAGI. The CDR3 is CASSLLGWQTEAFF. CDR3 bases: TGTGCCAGCAGTCTCCTAGGATGGCAAACTGAAGCTTTCTTT.

A word on this clonotype: One end of the junction varies from germline; a read error may be responsible. The rearrangement joins TRBV20-1 to TRBJ2-3; 7 bases are a match to TRBD2. In germline, CDR1 is DFQATT, CDR2 SNEGSKA (reference sequence). The CDR3 loop spans 12 amino acids. Here the CDR3 DNA reads TGCAATGCTGAGGGCCGGGGGGATACACAGTATTTT. Its translation: CNAEGRGDTQYF.

This clonotype was seen a few times. As the CDR3 is not closed by the conserved phenylalanine or tryptophan, this likely results from a read error. The V call is TRBV5-1, the J call TRBJ2-1; perhaps D is TRBD1 or TRBD2 (6 bases each). CDR1 is SGHRS and CDR2 is YFSETQ in the germline V gene. The length of the CDR3 is 14 residues. Trimming stripped 4 bases from V and 9 bases from J, with 17 bases between. CDR3 sequence (DNA): TGCGCCAGCAGCGGGGGGCCAGGGGACGGTGAGCAGTTCTTA. Its protein product is CASSGGPGDGEQFL.

To note about this clonotype: At one end the junction does not follow the germline gene, possibly because of a read error. The gene calls are TRBV30 and TRBJ1-2; D is unclear. The V gene's germline CDR1 is GTSNPN and CDR2 SVGIG (reference sequence). This CDR3 is built from 14 residues. The CDR3 loop is CAWRPTEVSYGYTF. The DNA for the CDR3 is TGTGCCTGGAGACCAACGGAGGTTTCCTATGGCTATACCTTC. The whole variable domain, remainder taken from reference TRBV30 and TRBJ1-2, is SQTIHQWPATLVQPVGSPLSLECTVEGTSNPNLYWYRQAAGRGLQLLFYSVGIGQISSEVPQNLSASRPQDRQFILSSKKLLLSDSGFYLCAWRPTEVSYGYTFGSGTRLTVV.

Comments on this clonotype: One end of the junction does not line up with germline, which may come from a read error. The CDR3 is CSVEVYEQFF. The CDR3 DNA sequence: TGTAGCGTTGAAGTATATGAGCAGTTCTTC. The chain couples TRBV29-1 to TRBJ2-1; a possible D gene is TRBD2 (5 bases). CDR3 length equals 10 residues. From germline, CDR1 is SQVTM and CDR2 ANQGSEA.

As for this clonotype: One end of the junction varies from germline; a read error may be responsible. The chain recombines TRBV14 with TRBJ2-4; maybe TRBD1 (5 bases). The CDR3 is 18 amino acids. Germline-derived CDR1 and CDR2 are SGHDN and FVKESK. The DNA of the CDR3 is TGTGTCAGCAGCCAAGGACGAGGACATGGGGATTCCAAAAACATTCAGTACTTC. This sequence encodes CVSSQGRGHGDSKNIQYF.

Concerning this clonotype: A read error may be the cause here, since a much bigger clone is one base away. The conserved phenylalanine or tryptophan is not found at the CDR3 terminus, so this likely reflects a read error. The chain carries TRBV20-1 and TRBJ2-5, with 7 nucleotides matching TRBD2. The V segment lost 6 bases and the J segment 3 bases; nucleotides outside the gene matches: 16. This CDR3 is 16 amino acids long. Germline V gene lookup returns CDR1 DFQATT and CDR2 SNEGSKA (reference sequence). The CDR3 bases are TGCAGTGCCCCTACCTTCTCGCGGGAGTTTGAAGAGACCCAGTACCTC. This encodes CSAPTFSREFEETQYL.

This clonotype was counted only a few times. A read error may explain this, as a much larger clone is one base away. This chain links TRBV28 with TRBJ2-7; 7 nucleotides match TRBD1. With 11 bases clipped from V and 5 bases from J, the junction kept 12 bases outside the gene matches. CDR3 length: 13 residues. From germline, CDR1 is MDHEN and CDR2 SYDVKM. In DNA form, the CDR3 reads TGTGCCGGCCAGGGGGTGCTAACCAACGAGCAGTACTTC. Its protein product is CAGQGVLTNEQYF.

As regards this clonotype: A junction boundary mismatches the germline segment, possibly from a read error. The rearrangement joins TRBV5-1 to TRBJ2-7; 7 positions agree with TRBD2. Per the germline V gene, CDR1 is SGHRS and CDR2 is YFSETQ. The CDR3 length is 17 residues. CDR3 loop: CASNPVGLGVRDYEQYF. CDR3 nucleotide sequence: TGCGCCAGCAACCCGGTTGGATTGGGGGTTCGGGACTACGAGCAGTACTTT. Supplemented by reference TRBV5-1 and TRBJ2-7, the full variable domain reads KAGVTQTPRYLIKTRGQQVTLSCSPISGHRSVSWYQQTPGQGLQFLFEYFSETQRNKGNFPGRFSGRQFSNSRSEMNVSTLELGDSALYLCASNPVGLGVRDYEQYFGPGTRLTVT.

At least ten counts were recorded for this clonotype. The chain has TRBV11-2 and TRBJ2-5; the match to TRBD2 covers 10 bases. The CDR3 extends over 17 amino acids. Germline V lookup: CDR1 SGHAT, CDR2 FQNNGV. V gave up 1 base and J gave up 2 bases; unmatched junction bases: 7. The CDR3 loop reads CASSLGRLAGEQETQYF. The CDR3 DNA reads as TGTGCCAGCAGCTTAGGGAGGCTAGCGGGAGAACAAGAGACCCAGTACTTC.

Details on this clonotype: No conserved phenylalanine or tryptophan is present at the end of the CDR3, so a read error is the likely explanation. V usage is TRBV30 and J usage is TRBJ1-1; D not resolved. This CDR3 is 14 amino acids long. The V end lost 4 bases, the J end lost 1 base, and 13 bases lay between the germline ends. Germline CDR1 reads GTSNPN; CDR2 reads SVGIG (reference sequence). CDR3 sequence reads: CAWMPGVGNTEAFC. The CDR3 region has the DNA TGTGCCTGGATGCCGGGTGTGGGGAACACTGAAGCTTTCTGT.

Concerning this clonotype: The conserved phenylalanine or tryptophan is not found at the CDR3 terminus, so this likely reflects a read error. CDR3 sequence (DNA): TGCGCCAGTAGCCAGAATAACTATGGCTACACCATC. As protein: CASSQNNYGYTI. The chain uses TRBV4-1 and TRBJ1-2; no clear D gene. The germline V gene has CDR1 MGHRA and CDR2 YSYEKL. The CDR3 has 12 residues.

A note on this clonotype: With a much larger clone just one base away, this may be a read error. The chain combines TRBV28 with TRBJ2-7, with D possibly TRBD2 on 6 matching bases. The germline CDR1 and CDR2 sequences are MDHEN and SYDVKM. This CDR3 has 14 residues. Trimming pared 3 bases from V and 6 bases from J, leaving 15 bases between. The CDR3: CASSFLGGCGEQYF. The CDR3 DNA follows: TGTGCCAGCAGTTTCCTTGGGGGGTGCGGCGAGCAGTACTTC.

Of note for this clonotype: The junction departs from the called germline gene at one end, perhaps through a read error. This rearrangement joins TRBV6-5 to TRBJ1-4; D is perhaps TRBD1 (5 bases). This CDR3 contains 17 residues. Germline-derived CDR1 and CDR2 are MNHEY and SVGAGI. CDR3 sequence: CASSHLNQGCSNEKLLF. As DNA, the CDR3 is TGTGCCAGCAGCCATCTTAATCAGGGATGCTCTAATGAAAAACTGTTATTT.

A note on this clonotype: A much more abundant neighbour one base away suggests this may be a read error. V is TRBV29-1 and J is TRBJ2-3; 8 bases align to TRBD2. This CDR3 is 16 amino acids long. Germline V CDR1 and CDR2: SQVTM, ANQGSEA. The CDR3 protein is CSDEDRLAGNTDTQYF. The CDR3 bases are TGCAGCGATGAAGATAGGCTAGCGGGTAATACAGATACGCAGTATTTT.

Note on this clonotype: A much more abundant neighbour one base away suggests this may be a read error. V gene TRBV5-5 combines with J gene TRBJ1-6; 8 bases align to TRBD1. The CDR3 contains 16 residues. From germline, CDR1 is SGHKS and CDR2 YYEKEE (reference sequence). Trimming cost V 4 bases and J 4 bases; bases outside gene matches: 7. DNA for the CDR3: TGTGCCAGCAGCGGTACCCGGGACAGGTATAATTCACCCCTCCACTTT. It yields the protein CASSGTRDRYNSPLHF.

As regards this clonotype: At one end the junction does not follow the germline gene, possibly because of a read error. V usage is TRBV11-2 and J usage is TRBJ2-1; D is possibly TRBD2 (6 bases). CDR1 SGHAT and CDR2 FQNNGV come from the germline V gene. The CDR3 runs to 15 residues. The CDR3: CASSCSAGRPGEKFF. DNA for the CDR3: TGTGCCAGCAGTTGCTCGGCGGGAAGGCCGGGTGAGAAGTTCTTC.